This T cell receptor beta chain was retrieved from a study of shared clonotypes between healthy human individuals. As for the study in general: Three CD4 naive, three CD4 memory, two CD8 naive and one CD8 memory plate were used per donor. Study-wide results and limits: A handful of donors shared about 5% of their naive CD4 clonotypes.

CDR1 and CDR2 (germline): SNHLY, FYNNEI. V lost 11 bases, J lost 7 bases, and 14 bases lay in between. There are 11 residues in the CDR3. Profiled with immunoSEQ multiplex PCR; TCRdb holds only in-frame clones, not every one. The data contain more than 1,200,000 clones, about 98.5% of them seen just once; the ten biggest clones take up over 0.3%. A note on this clone: The target antigen is unknown.

Sequencing input: naive CD4+ T cells sorted from blood. Subset of the sample: CD45RA+ positively selected. The chain uses TRBV2 and TRBJ1-2; D gene ambiguous. The receptor was isolated from a man aged 30 to 39 in good health. The CDR3 loop is CAQNRLGGYTF. CDR3 DNA sequence: TGTGCCCAGAATAGGCTCGGTGGCTACACCTTC.